This T cell receptor (beta chain) was found in a study of OX40 agonist ivuxolimab in advanced cancers. Study overall: An agonistic human IgG2 monoclonal antibody against OX40 (CD134) was given. The dose-escalation group included hepatocellular carcinoma, melanoma, renal cell carcinoma and head and neck cancer. From roughly 23 to 85 years was the age range, with a mean of roughly 59 years, and 65% to 90% were male.

The sampling schedule covered blood at baseline, cycle 4 day 1, and cycle 7 day 1. Sequenced by immunoSEQ multiplex PCR; TCRdb stores in-frame clones only, minus some. The sample has tens of thousands of clones, about 85% seen once. The specimen comprised CD4+ or CD8+ T cells sorted from blood, sampled in a trial of the OX40 agonist ivuxolimab. The sequence was collected from an adult with an advanced solid tumor such as melanoma, head and neck, liver or kidney cancer.

CDR3 sequence (DNA): TGTGCCAGCAGTGGGACAGGGGACACCGGGGAGCTGTTTTTT. It specifies CASSGTGDTGELFF. The rearrangement uses TRBV6-1 and TRBJ2-2, with 9 bases fitting TRBD1. Germline lookup yields CDR1 MNHNS and CDR2 SASEGT. This CDR3 has 14 amino acids. The V segment lost 4 bases and the J segment 3 bases; nucleotides outside the gene matches: 0.